The T cell receptor (beta chain) under discussion was sequenced for a study of shared clonotypes between healthy human individuals. Study-wide context: The plates for each donor numbered three CD4 naive, three CD4 memory, two CD8 naive and one CD8 memory. Study-level results: The sampled material consisted only of blood, and tissue repertoires are likely to differ. The study found lower generation probabilities in non-shared clonotypes than in those shared by all four donors.

Here immunoSEQ multiplex PCR was the method, and the copy in TCRdb shows in-frame clones only, minus some. The sample lists hundreds of thousands of clones, roughly 96% occurring once. Naive CD8 cells lacked CD45RO, underwent positive selection for CCR7 and left out terminally differentiated effector memory CD45RA+ cells. The study drew all its donors from Caucasian adults living in Nashville, Tennessee. V was cut by 4 bases and J by 1 base, with 11 bases left in between. CDR1 and CDR2 (germline): SEHNR, FQNEAQ (reference sequence). There are 14 residues in the CDR3. To note about this clone: Its antigen is not identified.

J is TRBJ2-7 and V is TRBV7-9; no reliable D call. Sequences were obtained from naive CD8+ T cells sorted from blood. This clonotype originated in a woman in her twenties or thirties in good health. The CDR3 reads CASSSRVGSYEQYF. The CDR3 DNA reads as TGTGCCAGCAGCTCTCGGGTGGGTTCCTACGAGCAGTACTTC.